This T cell receptor beta chain emerged from a study of blood T cell repertoires in COVID-19. Whole-study context: The United States, Italy and Spain supplied acute and convalescent COVID-19 samples. Sources were T cells, B-cell-depleted T cells, or PBMCs; the material itself was cDNA or gDNA.

TCRdb keeps only in-frame clones here, not all; method: immunoSEQ multiplex PCR. The repertoire holds about 78,000 clones, with roughly 86% as singletons. The germline V gene has CDR1 SEHNR and CDR2 FQNEAQ (reference sequence). V was trimmed by 4 bases and J by 2 bases, leaving 13 bases between them. This CDR3 region has 15 residues. Sequenced sample: peripheral blood. The TCR originated in a man over 45 with active or convalescent COVID-19. This chain links TRBV7-9 with TRBJ2-3, with D uncertain. The CDR3 nucleotides are TGTGCCAGCAGCTACGTATCAGGTTTCACAGATACGCAGTATTTT. This translates into CASSYVSGFTDTQYF.